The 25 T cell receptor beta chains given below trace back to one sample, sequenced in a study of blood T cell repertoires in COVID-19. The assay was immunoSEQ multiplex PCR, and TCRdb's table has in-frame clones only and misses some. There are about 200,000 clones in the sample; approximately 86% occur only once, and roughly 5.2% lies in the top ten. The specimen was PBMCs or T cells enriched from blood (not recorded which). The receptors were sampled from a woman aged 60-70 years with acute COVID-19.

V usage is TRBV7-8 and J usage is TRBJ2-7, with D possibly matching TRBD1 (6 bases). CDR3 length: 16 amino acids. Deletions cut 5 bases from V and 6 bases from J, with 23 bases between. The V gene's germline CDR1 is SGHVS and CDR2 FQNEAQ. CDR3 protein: CASSPSRQVLFSEQYV. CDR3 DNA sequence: TGTGCCAGCAGCCCCTCTCGACAGGTCCTCTTTTCCGAGCAGTACGTC.

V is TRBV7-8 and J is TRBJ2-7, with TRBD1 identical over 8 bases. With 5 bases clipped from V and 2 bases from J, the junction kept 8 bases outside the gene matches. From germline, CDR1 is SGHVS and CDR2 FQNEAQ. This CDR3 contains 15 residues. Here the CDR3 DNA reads TGTGCCAGCAGCCCCTCGACAGGGGCGGCCTACGAGCAGTACTTC. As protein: CASSPSTGAAYEQYF. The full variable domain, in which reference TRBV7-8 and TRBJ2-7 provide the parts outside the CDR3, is GAGVSQSPRYKVAKRGQDVALRCDPISGHVSLFWYQQALGQGPEFLTYFQNEAQLDKSGLPSDRFFAERPEGSVSTLKIQRTQQEDSAVYLCASSPSTGAAYEQYFGPGTRLTVT.

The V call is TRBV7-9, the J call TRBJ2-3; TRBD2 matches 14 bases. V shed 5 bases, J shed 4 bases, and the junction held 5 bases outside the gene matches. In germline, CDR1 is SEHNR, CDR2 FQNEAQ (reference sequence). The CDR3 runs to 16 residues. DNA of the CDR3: TGTGCCAGCAGCCAGACTAGCGGGGGGGCAGCAGATACGCAGTATTTT. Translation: CASSQTSGGAADTQYF.

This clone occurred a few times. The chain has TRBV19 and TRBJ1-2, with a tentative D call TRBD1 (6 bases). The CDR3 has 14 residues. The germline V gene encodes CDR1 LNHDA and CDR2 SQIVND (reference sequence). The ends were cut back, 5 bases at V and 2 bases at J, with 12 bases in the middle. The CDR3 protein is CASSFGQQNYGYTF. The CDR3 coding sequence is TGTGCCAGTAGTTTTGGACAGCAAAACTATGGCTACACCTTC. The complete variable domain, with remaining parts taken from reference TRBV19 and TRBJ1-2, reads DGGITQSPKYLFRKEGQNVTLSCEQNLNHDAMYWYRQDPGQGLRLIYYSQIVNDFQKGDIAEGYSVSREKKESFPLTVTSAQKNPTAFYLCASSFGQQNYGYTFGSGTRLTVV.

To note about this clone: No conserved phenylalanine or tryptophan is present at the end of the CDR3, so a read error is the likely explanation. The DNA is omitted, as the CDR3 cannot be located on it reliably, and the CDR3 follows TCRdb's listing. CDR3 sequence reads: CASSQVFSTTRIG. V and J are TRBV4-1 and TRBJ1-1. Germline V lookup: CDR1 MGHRA, CDR2 YSYEKL. The CDR3 spans 13 residues, counting both ends.

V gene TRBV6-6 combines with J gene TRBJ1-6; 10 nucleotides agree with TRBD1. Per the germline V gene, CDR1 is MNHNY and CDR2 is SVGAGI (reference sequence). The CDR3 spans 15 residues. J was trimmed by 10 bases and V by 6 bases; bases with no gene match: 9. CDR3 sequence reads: CASSLRDRGASPLHF. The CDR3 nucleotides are TGTGCCAGCAGCCTTCGGGACAGGGGAGCCTCACCCCTCCACTTT.

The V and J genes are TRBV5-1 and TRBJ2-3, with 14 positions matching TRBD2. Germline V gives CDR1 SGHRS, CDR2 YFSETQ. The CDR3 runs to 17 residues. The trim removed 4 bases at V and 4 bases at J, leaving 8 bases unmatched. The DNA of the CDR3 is TGCGCCAGCAGCAGGGGACTAGCGGGAGTAGTCGCAGATACGCAGTATTTT. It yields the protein CASSRGLAGVVADTQYF.

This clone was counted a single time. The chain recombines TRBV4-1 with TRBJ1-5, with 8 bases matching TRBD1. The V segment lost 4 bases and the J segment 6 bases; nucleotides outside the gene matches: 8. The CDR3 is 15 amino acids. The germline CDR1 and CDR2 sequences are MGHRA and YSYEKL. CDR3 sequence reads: CASSPMDRAGQPQHF. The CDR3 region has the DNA TGCGCCAGCAGCCCAATGGACAGGGCCGGTCAGCCCCAGCATTTT.

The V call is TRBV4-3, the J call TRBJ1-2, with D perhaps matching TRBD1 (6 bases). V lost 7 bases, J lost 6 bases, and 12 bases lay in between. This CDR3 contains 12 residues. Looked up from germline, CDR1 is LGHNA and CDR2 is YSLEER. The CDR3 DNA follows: TGCGCCAGCAAACAGGGAGTGGATGGCTACACCTTC. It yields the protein CASKQGVDGYTF.

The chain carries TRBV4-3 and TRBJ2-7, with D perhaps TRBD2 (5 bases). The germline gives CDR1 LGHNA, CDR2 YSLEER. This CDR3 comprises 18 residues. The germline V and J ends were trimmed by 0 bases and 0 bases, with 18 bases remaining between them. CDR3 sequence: CASSQDSTRYGRSYEQYF. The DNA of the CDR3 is TGCGCCAGCAGCCAAGATTCAACTAGGTACGGCCGCTCCTACGAGCAGTACTTC.

CDR3 bases: TGTGCATCGGGGGTTACTATGAACACTGAAGCTTTCTTT. Its translation: CASGVTMNTEAFF. The genes are TRBV2 and TRBJ1-1; D is possibly TRBD1 (5 bases). CDR1 is SNHLY and CDR2 is FYNNEI in the germline V gene. The CDR3 runs to 13 residues.

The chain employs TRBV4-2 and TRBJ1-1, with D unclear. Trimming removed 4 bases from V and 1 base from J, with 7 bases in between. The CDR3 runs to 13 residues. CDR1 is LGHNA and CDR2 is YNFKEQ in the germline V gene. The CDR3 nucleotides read TGTGCCAGCAGCCCCCCCCGGAACACTGAAGCTTTCTTT. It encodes CASSPPRNTEAFF.

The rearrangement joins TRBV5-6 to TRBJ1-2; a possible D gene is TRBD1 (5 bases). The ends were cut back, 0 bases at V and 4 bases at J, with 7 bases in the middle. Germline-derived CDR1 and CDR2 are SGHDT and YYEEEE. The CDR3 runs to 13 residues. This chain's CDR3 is CASSLGQLYGYTF. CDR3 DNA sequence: TGTGCCAGCAGCTTGGGACAGCTCTATGGCTACACCTTC.

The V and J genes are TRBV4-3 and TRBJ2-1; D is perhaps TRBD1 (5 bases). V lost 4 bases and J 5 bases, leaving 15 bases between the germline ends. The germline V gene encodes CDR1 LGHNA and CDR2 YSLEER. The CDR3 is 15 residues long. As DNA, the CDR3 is TGCGCCAGCAGCCCCTCGTGGCAGGGTAACAATGAGCAGTTCTTC. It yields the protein CASSPSWQGNNEQFF.

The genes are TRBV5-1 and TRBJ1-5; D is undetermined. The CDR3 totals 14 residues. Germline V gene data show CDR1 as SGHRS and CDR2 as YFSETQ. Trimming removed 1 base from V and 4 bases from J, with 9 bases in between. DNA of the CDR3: TGCGCCAGCAGCTTGCTCGGTACTAATCAGCCCCAGCATTTT. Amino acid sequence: CASSLLGTNQPQHF.

The CDR3 loop is CASSLTGTGNTIYF. CDR3 in DNA: TGTGCCAGCAGCTTGACAGGGACTGGAAACACCATATATTTT. The chain carries TRBV3-1 (or the pseudogene TRBV3-2) and TRBJ1-3; 7 nucleotides match TRBD1. This CDR3 region has 14 residues. Trimming took 5 bases from V and 2 from J; bases not matched to a gene: 3. Germline CDR1 and CDR2: LGHDT and YNNKEL (reference sequence).

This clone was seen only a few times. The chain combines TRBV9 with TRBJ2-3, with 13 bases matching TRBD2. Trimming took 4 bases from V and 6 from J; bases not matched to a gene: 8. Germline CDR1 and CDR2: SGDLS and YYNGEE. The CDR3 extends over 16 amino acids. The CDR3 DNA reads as TGTGCCAGCAGCACATGGACTAGCGGGAGTAGGGATACGCAGTATTTT. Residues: CASSTWTSGSRDTQYF. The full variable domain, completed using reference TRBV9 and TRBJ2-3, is DSGVTQTPKHLITATGQRVTLRCSPRSGDLSVYWYQQSLDQGLQFLIQYYNGEERAKGNILERFSAQQFPDLHSELNLSSLELGDSALYFCASSTWTSGSRDTQYFGPGTRLTVL.

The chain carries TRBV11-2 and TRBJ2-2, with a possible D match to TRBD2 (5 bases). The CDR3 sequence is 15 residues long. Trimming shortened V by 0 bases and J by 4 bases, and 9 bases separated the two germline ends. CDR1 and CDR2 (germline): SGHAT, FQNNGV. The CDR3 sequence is CASSLEYGVTGELFF. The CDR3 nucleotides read TGTGCCAGCAGCTTAGAATACGGGGTCACCGGGGAGCTGTTTTTT.

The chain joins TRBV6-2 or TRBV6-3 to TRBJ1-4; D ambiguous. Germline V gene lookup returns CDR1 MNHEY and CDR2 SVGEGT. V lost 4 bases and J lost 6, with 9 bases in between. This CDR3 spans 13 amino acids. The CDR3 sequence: CASSLDNDEKLFF. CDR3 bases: TGTGCCAGCAGTTTAGACAATGATGAAAAACTGTTTTTT.

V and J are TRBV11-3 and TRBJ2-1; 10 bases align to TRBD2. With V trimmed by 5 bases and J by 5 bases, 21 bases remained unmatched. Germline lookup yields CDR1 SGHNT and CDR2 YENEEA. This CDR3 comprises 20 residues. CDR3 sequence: CASSPFPGTSVFATDNEQFF. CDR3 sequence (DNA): TGTGCCAGCAGCCCCTTTCCGGGGACTAGCGTATTTGCAACCGACAATGAGCAGTTCTTC.

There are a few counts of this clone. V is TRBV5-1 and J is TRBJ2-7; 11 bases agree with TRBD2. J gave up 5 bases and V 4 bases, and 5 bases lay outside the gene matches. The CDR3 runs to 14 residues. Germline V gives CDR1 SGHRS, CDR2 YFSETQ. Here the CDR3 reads CASSLSGGANEQYV. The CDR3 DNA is TGCGCCAGCAGCCTTAGCGGGGGGGCGAACGAGCAGTACGTC.

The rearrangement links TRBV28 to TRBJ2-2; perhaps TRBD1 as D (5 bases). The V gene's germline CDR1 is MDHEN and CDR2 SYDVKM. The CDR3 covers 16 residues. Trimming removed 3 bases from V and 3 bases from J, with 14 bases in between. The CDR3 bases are TGTGCCAGCAGTTTTCAGGGCAGTAAATACACCGGGGAGCTGTTTTTT. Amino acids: CASSFQGSKYTGELFF.

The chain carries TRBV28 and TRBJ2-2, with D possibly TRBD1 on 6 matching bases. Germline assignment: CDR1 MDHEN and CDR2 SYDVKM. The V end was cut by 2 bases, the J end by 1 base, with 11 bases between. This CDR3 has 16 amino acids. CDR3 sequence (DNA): TGTGCCAGCAGTTTAGAGGCAGGGGAGAACACCGGGGAGCTGTTTTTT. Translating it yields CASSLEAGENTGELFF.

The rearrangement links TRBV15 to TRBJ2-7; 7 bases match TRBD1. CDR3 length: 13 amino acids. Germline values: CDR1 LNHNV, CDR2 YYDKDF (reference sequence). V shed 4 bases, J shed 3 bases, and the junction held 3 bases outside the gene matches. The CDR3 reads CATSKTGSYEQYF. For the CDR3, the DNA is TGTGCCACCAGCAAGACAGGGAGCTACGAGCAGTACTTC.

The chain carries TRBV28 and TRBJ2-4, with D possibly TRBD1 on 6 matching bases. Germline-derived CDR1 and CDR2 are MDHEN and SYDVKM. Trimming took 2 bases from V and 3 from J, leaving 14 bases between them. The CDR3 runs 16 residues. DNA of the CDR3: TGTGCCAGCAGTTTAAGGGGGAGCCCGCACAAAAACATTCAGTACTTC. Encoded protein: CASSLRGSPHKNIQYF.